This TCR beta chain was recorded in a study of T cell responses to AZD1222 COVID-19 vaccine. The study, taken as a whole, reports: The number of AZD1222 recipients seropositive at baseline was only five to seven. It should be noted that donors were predominantly white British and more often female, and clonal diversity was possibly underestimated. Increased Spike-specific TCR breadth and depth were observed after two AZD1222 doses. Unmutated regions of variants are reportedly targeted by nearly half of spike-specific TCRs.

The table lists this clone with a few counts. What it recognizes is unknown. The table came from immunoSEQ multiplex PCR; TCRdb's copy has only in-frame clones and leaves some out. The repertoire holds about 90,000 clones, 65% to 90% seen once, with more than 7% in the top ten. This sequence originates from an adult in good health. The starting material was peripheral blood, obtained on day 0 of AZD1222 vaccination.

In DNA, the CDR3 is TGTGCCAGCAGCTTGTCCCCACCGCTCGAGCAGTACTTC. Its translation is CASSLSPPLEQYF. The chain uses TRBV7-6 and TRBJ2-7; unclear D gene. V dropped 3 bases and J dropped 6 bases, with 12 bases sitting between them. This CDR3 spans 13 amino acids. The germline gives CDR1 SGHVS, CDR2 FNYEAQ.